Below are 23 T cell receptor beta chains sequenced from a single sample in a study of vaccination effects on CD4 cells after COVID-19. Their target antigens are unknown. CD4+ T cells specific for antigen were expanded with viral peptide pools by the ViraFEST assay before sequencing. Once cultured for under 11 days, the cells underwent separation to obtain CD4+ T cells. In the vaccine recipients, nucleocapsid antibodies were negative and there was no prior SARS-CoV-2 infection. The method was immunoSEQ multiplex PCR; TCRdb's version includes in-frame clones alone and lacks a portion of them. Here the sample spans about 27,000 clones, around 75% being singletons. Sequenced here: CD4+ T cells from PBMCs cultured with HCoV-NL63 spike peptides, sampled before COVID-19 vaccination. The receptors derive from a human donor who received a COVID-19 vaccine.

The chain links TRBV6-5 to TRBJ1-1; 7 bases align to TRBD1. Germline CDR1 MNHEY, CDR2 SVGAGI. CDR3 length: 15 residues. V lost 6 bases, J lost 4 bases, and 11 bases stayed unmatched. The CDR3, as DNA: TGTGCCAGCAGCAACGTCGCGACAGGGTTCACTGAAGCTTTCTTT. It translates to CASSNVATGFTEAFF.

The chain uses TRBV5-7 and TRBJ1-2; D remains ambiguous. TRBV5-7 is an open reading frame whose function is uncertain. The CDR3 is 16 residues long. Deletions cut 0 bases from V and 1 base from J, with 13 bases between. The CDR3 bases are TGTGCCAGCAGCTTGGTTTTGGGCGGATTTAACTATGGCTACACCTTC. Amino acids: CASSLVLGGFNYGYTF.

The CDR3 nucleotides are TGTGCCAGCAGCTTATTCGATGAGCAGTTCTTC. Amino acids: CASSLFDEQFF. The chain recombines TRBV7-8 with TRBJ2-1; D call uncertain. The CDR3 sequence is 11 residues long. Germline V CDR1 and CDR2: SGHVS, FQNEAQ. Deletions cut 2 bases from V and 8 bases from J, with 4 bases between. The full variable domain, rest sourced from reference TRBV7-8 and TRBJ2-1, is GAGVSQSPRYKVAKRGQDVALRCDPISGHVSLFWYQQALGQGPEFLTYFQNEAQLDKSGLPSDRFFAERPEGSVSTLKIQRTQQEDSAVYLCASSLFDEQFFGPGTRLTVL.

V usage is TRBV11-2 and J usage is TRBJ2-1, with TRBD2 matching over 9 bases. Per the germline V gene, CDR1 is SGHAT and CDR2 is FQNNGV. CDR3 length: 16 amino acids. V lost 5 bases and J lost 5; bases outside the gene matches: 10. The chain's CDR3 is CASSPTTSGLHNEQFF. Written as DNA, the CDR3 is TGTGCCAGCAGCCCCACGACTAGCGGCCTACACAATGAGCAGTTCTTC.

The rearrangement joins TRBV6-2 or TRBV6-3 to TRBJ2-7; 15 bases match TRBD2. Trimming cost V 6 bases and J 0 bases; bases outside gene matches: 12. The CDR3 totals 19 residues. Germline lookup yields CDR1 MNHEY and CDR2 SVGEGT. Here the CDR3 reads CASSRPGLAGGPVSYEQYF. CDR3 sequence (DNA): TGTGCCAGCAGCCGACCCGGACTAGCGGGAGGGCCTGTCTCCTACGAGCAGTACTTC.

This chain connects TRBV13 to TRBJ2-7; TRBD2 matches 7 bases. CDR1 PRHDT and CDR2 FYEKMQ come from the germline V gene (reference sequence). CDR3 length: 13 residues. The V segment lost 2 bases and the J segment 6 bases; nucleotides outside the gene matches: 4. CDR3 residues: CASSLSGASEQYF. The DNA of the CDR3 is TGTGCCAGCAGCTTAAGCGGGGCCTCCGAGCAGTACTTC.

CDR3 protein: CASSVASTDTQYF. In DNA form, the CDR3 reads TGTGCCAGCAGCGTGGCCAGCACAGATACGCAGTATTTT. This sequence joins TRBV9 and TRBJ2-3; D is unclear. The CDR3 runs to 13 residues. The V end was cut by 2 bases, the J end by 0 bases, with 4 bases between. Germline V lookup: CDR1 SGDLS, CDR2 YYNGEE.

The rearrangement uses TRBV7-2 and TRBJ1-5, with unresolved D. Trimming stripped 1 base from V and 1 base from J, with 8 bases between. CDR1 is SGHTA, CDR2 FQGNSA, per germline. This CDR3 is built from 15 residues. The CDR3 here is CASSLVAGSNQPQHF. CDR3 in DNA: TGTGCCAGCAGCTTAGTGGCCGGCAGCAATCAGCCCCAGCATTTT.

The V gene is TRBV19, the J gene TRBJ2-5, with 7 bases identical to TRBD1. This CDR3 spans 11 amino acids. CDR1 and CDR2 (germline): LNHDA, SQIVND (reference sequence). V trimming: 10 bases; J trimming: 7 bases; junction bases outside the gene matches: 6. CDR3 protein: CATTTGMTQYF. In nucleotides, the CDR3 is TGTGCCACCACGACAGGGATGACCCAGTACTTC.

The rearrangement links TRBV12-5 to TRBJ2-5; no clear D gene. In germline, CDR1 is LGHNT, CDR2 FRNRAP. The CDR3 is 16 amino acids. Trimming pared 5 bases from V and 5 bases from J, leaving 21 bases between. In nucleotides, the CDR3 is TGTGCTAGTGGTATCCAACGCACGGGTCTTTGGGAGACCCAGTACTTC. It yields the protein CASGIQRTGLWETQYF. Variable domain in full (rest from reference TRBV12-5 and TRBJ2-5): DARVTQTPRHKVTEMGQEVTMRCQPILGHNTVFWYRQTMMQGLELLAYFRNRAPLDDSGMPKDRFSAEMPDATLATLKIQPSEPRDSAVYFCASGIQRTGLWETQYFGPGTRLLVL.

The rearrangement uses TRBV19 and TRBJ1-5; D remains ambiguous. V was shortened by 7 bases and J by 4 bases, with 23 bases between the two germline ends. Looked up from germline, CDR1 is LNHDA and CDR2 is SQIVND (reference sequence). The CDR3 is 17 residues long. The CDR3 DNA reads as TGTGCCAGTAACCCCCGGGTTGGGGTAGGATCAAATCAGCCCCAGCATTTT. Protein product: CASNPRVGVGSNQPQHF.

The rearrangement links TRBV4-2 to TRBJ2-6, with 8 bases matching TRBD1. CDR3 length: 21 residues. The ends lost 0 bases at V and 0 bases at J; junction bases unmatched: 13. The germline CDR1 and CDR2 sequences are LGHNA and YNFKEQ. CDR3: CASSQDPTGVSLSSGANVLTF. In DNA form, the CDR3 reads TGTGCCAGCAGCCAAGATCCGACAGGGGTCTCCTTAAGCTCTGGGGCCAACGTCCTGACTTTC.

This rearrangement joins TRBV19 to TRBJ2-1, with 11 bases lining up with TRBD2. There are 15 residues in the CDR3. The V and J ends lost 3 bases and 4 bases, in that order; junction bases with no gene match: 2. CDR1 LNHDA and CDR2 SQIVND come from the germline V gene (reference sequence). The CDR3 nucleotides are TGTGCCAGTAGTATTAGCGGGAGGGATTACAATGAGCAGTTCTTC. Residues: CASSISGRDYNEQFF.

The chain has TRBV24-1 and TRBJ2-2; D not certain. The CDR3 extends over 15 amino acids. Trimming stripped 1 base from V and 5 bases from J, with 10 bases between. The germline V gene has CDR1 KGHDR and CDR2 SFDVKD. CDR3 in DNA: TGTGCCACCAGTGATTTTAGGGCTCGGACCGGGGAGCTGTTTTTT. It translates to CATSDFRARTGELFF.

This clone was recorded once. J is TRBJ2-3 and V is TRBV5-4; D unresolved. Germline V gene sequence: CDR1 SGHNT, CDR2 YYREEE (reference sequence). Trimming shortened V by 2 bases and J by 0 bases, and 4 bases separated the two germline ends. CDR3 size: 13 residues. CDR3 residues: CASSLGSTDTQYF. The CDR3 DNA follows: TGTGCCAGCAGCTTAGGAAGCACAGATACGCAGTATTTT.

The J gene is TRBJ1-3, the V gene TRBV28; D is unclear. The germline CDR1 and CDR2 sequences are MDHEN and SYDVKM. The CDR3 runs 14 residues. The V end lost 6 bases, the J end lost 2 bases, and 11 bases lay between the germline ends. CDR3 in DNA: TGTGCCAGCAGGCGTTCCTGGACTGGAAACACCATATATTTT. It yields the protein CASRRSWTGNTIYF.

This chain joins TRBV5-1 and TRBJ1-1; D is ambiguous. V shed 3 bases and J shed 5 bases, with 20 bases lying between them. The V gene's germline CDR1 is SGHRS and CDR2 YFSETQ. CDR3 size: 16 residues. In DNA form, the CDR3 reads TGCGCCAGCAGCTGGGCTCCCGGCCAAGCGGGGACTGAAGCTTTCTTT. This gives the protein CASSWAPGQAGTEAFF.

The rearrangement uses TRBV18 and TRBJ2-1, with D possibly being TRBD2 (7 bases). The CDR3 extends over 16 amino acids. Trimming took off 4 bases at V and 5 bases at J, with 18 bases between the two ends. Germline values: CDR1 KGHSH, CDR2 LQKENI. DNA of the CDR3: TGTGCCAGCTCACGCGGGGGCCTGGCAGCAGACAATGAGCAGTTCTTC. This codes for CASSRGGLAADNEQFF.

The chain couples TRBV28 to TRBJ2-2; TRBD2 matches 7 bases. V was clipped by 5 bases and J by 5 bases; unmatched bases: 5. From germline, CDR1 is MDHEN and CDR2 SYDVKM. The CDR3 covers 14 residues. The CDR3 region is CASSRAGKTGELFF. CDR3 DNA: TGTGCCAGCAGTCGAGCGGGGAAAACCGGGGAGCTGTTTTTT.

The V and J genes are TRBV11-2 and TRBJ2-3, with D possibly matching TRBD2 (6 bases). There are 15 residues in the CDR3. V lost 2 bases, J lost 3 bases, and 12 bases lay in between. Germline lookup yields CDR1 SGHAT and CDR2 FQNNGV. The CDR3 region has the DNA TGTGCCAGCAGCTTATATACGGGAGCGACAGATACGCAGTATTTT. Translation gives CASSLYTGATDTQYF.

The chain uses TRBV2 and TRBJ2-3; 10 bases map to TRBD1. CDR3 length: 15 amino acids. With 6 bases clipped from V and 3 bases from J, the junction kept 6 bases outside the gene matches. Germline values: CDR1 SNHLY, CDR2 FYNNEI. CDR3 in amino acids: CASSLRTGGTDTQYF. CDR3 nucleotide sequence: TGTGCCAGCAGCTTACGGACAGGGGGAACAGATACGCAGTATTTT.

This clone was found once. CDR3 DNA sequence: TGTGCCAGCAGCGGGAGTTTCTCTGGAAACACCATATATTTT. This codes for CASSGSFSGNTIYF. This chain connects TRBV7-2 to TRBJ1-3; the D is unclear. Germline CDR1 and CDR2: SGHTA and FQGNSA. CDR3 length: 14 residues. V was cut by 5 bases and J by 0 bases, with 8 bases left in between. Based on the CDR3 plus reference TRBV7-2 and TRBJ1-3, the full variable domain is GAGVSQSPSNKVTEKGKDVELRCDPISGHTALYWYRQSLGQGLEFLIYFQGNSAPDKSGLPSDRFSAERTGGSVSTLTIQRTQQEDSAVYLCASSGSFSGNTIYFGEGSWLTVV.

The rearrangement joins TRBV7-3 to TRBJ1-2, with a tentative D call TRBD1 (6 bases). This CDR3 contains 14 residues. Germline-derived CDR1 and CDR2 are SGHTA and FQGTGA. Trimming took off 5 bases at V and 7 bases at J, with 17 bases between the two ends. The CDR3 here is CASSRAGGASGYTF. The CDR3, as DNA: TGTGCCAGCAGCCGGGCCGGGGGGGCGAGTGGCTACACCTTC.